This T cell receptor (beta chain) comes out of a study of CXCR3-negative and CXCR3-positive naive CD8 T cells. Overall study: The total count of TRB reads reached approximately 150 million, and each library contributed about 1.5 +/- 0.3 million.

5' RACE with UMI labels generated the TRB cDNA libraries. TCRdb re-called the 5' RACE reads and gives one entry per CDR3 protein, without DNA. Its table records approximately 53,000 distinct CDR3 sequences. Germline CDR1 and CDR2: SGHVS and FNYEAQ. The CDR3 sequence is 15 residues long. This chain connects TRBV7-6 to TRBJ2-2; no DNA is available, so the TRBD1 call from TCRdb remains unchecked. This receptor was obtained from a human donor in good health. Some clones in this sample may be carry-over from other donors' samples. Sequenced material: memory CD8+ T cells from blood. This CDR3 reads CASSPPGQNTGELFF.